This TCR beta chain was found in a study of shared clonotypes between healthy human individuals. In the study overall: For every donor, three CD4 naive, three CD4 memory, two CD8 naive and one CD8 memory plates were used.

Generated by immunoSEQ multiplex PCR, the TCRdb table keeps only in-frame clones and is missing some. Here the sample spans roughly 1,100,000 clones, about 75% being singletons. Study-wide results and caveats: Even with large depth, rarefaction showed that sorted-subset sequencing was incomplete. Donor clonotype sharing was expected to depend on sequencing depth.

This CDR3 contains 15 residues. The germline V gene encodes CDR1 SGHRS and CDR2 YFSETQ. The V gene end was trimmed by 3 bases and the J gene end by 8 bases; junction bases not matched to a gene: 10. There were only Caucasian adults among the donors, and all lived in Nashville, Tennessee. On this clone itself: As yet, its antigen is unknown.

This receptor was obtained from a man younger than 35 in good health. V and J are TRBV5-1 and TRBJ1-4; 7 bases agree with TRBD1. Sequences were obtained from memory CD4+ T cells sorted from blood. The subset is: CD45RA-negative fraction. The chain's CDR3 is CASSSFGQVGEKLFF. In nucleotides, the CDR3 is TGCGCCAGCAGCTCTTTCGGACAGGTCGGGGAAAAACTGTTTTTT.